This TCR beta chain was found in a study of T-cell memory formation after mild COVID-19. Comment on this clonotype: The antigen is not known.

Findings of the study overall: Day 15 to 85 contractors were CD4/CD8 balanced; later expanders leaned CD4+.

Each CDR3 protein gets one entry after TCRdb re-called the 5' RACE reads with MiXCR. Of 400,000 or so distinct CDR3 sequences in the sample, 20% were seen once. Germline CDR1 DFQATT, CDR2 SNEGSKA (reference sequence). V shed 6 bases and J 0 bases; nucleotides not matched to a gene: 3. This CDR3 has 13 residues. This chain links TRBV20-1 with TRBJ1-1; 8 positions match TRBD1. Material for sequencing was PBMCs or a T cell subset sorted from them (not recorded which). The TCR was taken from an adult woman who had mild COVID-19 (a few samples of this study predate the infection). Cell type and time point are not known. CDR3 amino acids: CSAKGQVNTEAFF. CDR3 DNA sequence: TGCAGTGCCAAGGGACAGGTGAACACTGAAGCTTTCTTT.